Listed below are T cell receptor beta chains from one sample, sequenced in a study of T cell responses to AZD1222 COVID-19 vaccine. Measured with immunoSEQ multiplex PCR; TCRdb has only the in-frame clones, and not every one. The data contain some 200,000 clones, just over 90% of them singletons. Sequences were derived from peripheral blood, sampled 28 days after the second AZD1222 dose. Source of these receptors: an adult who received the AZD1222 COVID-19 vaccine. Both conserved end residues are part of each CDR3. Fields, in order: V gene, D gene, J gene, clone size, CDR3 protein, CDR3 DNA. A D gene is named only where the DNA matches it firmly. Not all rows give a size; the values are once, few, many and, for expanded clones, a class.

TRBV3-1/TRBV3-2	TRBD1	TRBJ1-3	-	CASSQAPTGSGNTIYF	TGTGCCAGCAGCCAAGCACCGACAGGGTCTGGAAACACCATATATTTT
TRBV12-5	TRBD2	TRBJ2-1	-	CASGASGGINNEQFF	TGTGCTAGTGGTGCTAGCGGGGGAATTAACAATGAGCAGTTCTTC
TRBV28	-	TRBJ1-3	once	CASSSPSDSGHAGNTIYF	TGTGCCAGCAGTTCCCCATCAGACTCGGGACACGCAGGAAACACCATATATTTT
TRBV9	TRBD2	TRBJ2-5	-	CASSVGDVAGVQETQYF	TGTGCCAGCAGCGTAGGAGATGTAGCGGGGGTGCAAGAGACCCAGTACTTC
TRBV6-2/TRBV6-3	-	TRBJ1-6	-	CASSYWGRANSPLHF	TGTGCCAGCAGTTACTGGGGAAGGGCTAATTCACCCCTCCACTTT
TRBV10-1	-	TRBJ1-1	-	CASSELAGLGTEAFF	TGCGCCAGCAGTGAGCTTGCAGGGTTGGGCACTGAAGCTTTCTTT
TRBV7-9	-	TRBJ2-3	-	CASSPASSTDTQYF	TGTGCCAGCAGCCCTGCCTCTAGCACAGATACGCAGTATTTT
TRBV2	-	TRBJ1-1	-	CASSITGFRTEAFF	TGTGCCAGCAGTATTACAGGGTTTAGAACTGAAGCTTTCTTT
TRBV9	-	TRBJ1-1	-	CASSVGTRDTEAFF	TGTGCCAGCAGCGTAGGCACCCGGGACACTGAAGCTTTCTTT
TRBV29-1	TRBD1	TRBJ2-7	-	CSVGDRGGSYEQYF	TGCAGCGTTGGGGACAGGGGGGGCTCCTACGAGCAGTACTTC
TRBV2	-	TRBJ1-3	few	CASGLERGAGNTIYF	TGTGCCAGCGGGCTCGAAAGAGGGGCTGGAAACACCATATATTTT
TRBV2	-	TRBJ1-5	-	CASMGGANQPQHF	TGTGCCAGCATGGGAGGGGCTAATCAGCCCCAGCATTTT
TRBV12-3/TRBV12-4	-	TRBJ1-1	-	CASSFRKNTEAFF	TGTGCCAGCAGTTTTAGAAAGAACACTGAAGCTTTCTTT
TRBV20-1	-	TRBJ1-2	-	CSASGRYGYTF	TGCAGTGCTAGTGGTCGCTATGGCTACACCTTC
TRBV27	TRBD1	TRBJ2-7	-	CASSLGQGTYEQYF	TGTGCCAGCAGTTTAGGACAGGGGACCTACGAGCAGTACTTC
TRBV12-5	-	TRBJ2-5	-	CASGLSTGQPGTQYF	TGTGCTAGTGGTTTGTCAACCGGACAGCCGGGGACCCAGTACTTC
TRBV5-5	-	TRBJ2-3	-	CASSHQPATDTQYF	TGTGCCAGCAGCCACCAGCCGGCCACAGATACGCAGTATTTT
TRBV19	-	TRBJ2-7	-	CASSISSLPYEQYF	TGTGCCAGTAGTATTAGCTCCCTTCCCTACGAGCAGTACTTC
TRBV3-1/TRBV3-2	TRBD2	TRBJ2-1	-	CASSQDLAGYNEQFF	TGTGCCAGCAGCCAAGACCTAGCGGGCTACAATGAGCAGTTCTTC
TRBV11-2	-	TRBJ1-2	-	CASSSRVGYTF	TGTGCCAGCAGCTCCAGGGTTGGCTACACCTTC
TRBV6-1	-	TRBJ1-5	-	CASSEAKGSYSNQPQHF	TGTGCCAGCAGTGAAGCTAAAGGCTCATATAGCAATCAGCCCCAGCATTTT
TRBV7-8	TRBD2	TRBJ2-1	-	CASSSGLAGEIGYNEQFF	TGTGCCAGCAGCTCGGGACTAGCGGGAGAAATTGGATACAATGAGCAGTTCTTC
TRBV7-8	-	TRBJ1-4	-	CASTPFSLSGRPEEKLFF	TGTGCCAGCACCCCTTTCAGCCTGAGTGGGAGGCCGGAAGAAAAACTGTTTTTT
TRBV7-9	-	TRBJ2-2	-	CASSATGLAENTGELFF	TGTGCCAGCAGCGCTACCGGGCTAGCAGAGAACACCGGGGAGCTGTTTTTT
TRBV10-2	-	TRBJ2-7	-	CASSTGQRYEQYF	TGCGCCAGCAGCACAGGGCAACGCTACGAGCAGTACTTC
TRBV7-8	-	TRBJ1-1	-	CASSLGENTEAFF	TGTGCCAGCAGCTTAGGAGAGAACACTGAAGCTTTCTTT
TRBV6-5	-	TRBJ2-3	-	CASRWDGPTDTQYF	TGTGCCAGCAGATGGGACGGACCCACAGATACGCAGTATTTT
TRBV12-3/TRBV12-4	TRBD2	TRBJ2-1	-	CASRLAGINEQFF	TGTGCCAGTAGACTAGCGGGGATCAATGAGCAGTTCTTC
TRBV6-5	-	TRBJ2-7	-	CASSYDRSDEQYF	TGTGCCAGCAGTTACGACAGGAGTGACGAGCAGTACTTC
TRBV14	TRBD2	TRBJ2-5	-	CASSLSGGRQETQYF	TGTGCCAGCAGCCTGTCGGGGGGGCGTCAAGAGACCCAGTACTTC
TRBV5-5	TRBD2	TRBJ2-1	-	CASSLGLAGEKGFF	TGTGCCAGCAGCTTGGGACTAGCGGGGGAAAAAGGGTTCTTC
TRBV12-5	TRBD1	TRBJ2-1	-	CASARDRGLSAYNEQFF	TGTGCTAGTGCTCGGGACAGGGGGCTAAGCGCCTACAATGAGCAGTTCTTC
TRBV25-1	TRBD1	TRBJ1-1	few	CASSPRQGVRHIRPFF	TGTGCCAGCAGTCCACGACAGGGTGTTAGACATATTAGGCCTTTCTTT
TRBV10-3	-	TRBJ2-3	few	CAISELGERGTDTQYF	TGTGCCATCAGTGAGCTCGGGGAGAGGGGCACAGATACGCAGTATTTT
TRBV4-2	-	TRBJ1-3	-	CASSQGLGNTIYF	TGTGCCAGCAGCCAAGGGCTCGGGAACACCATATATTTT
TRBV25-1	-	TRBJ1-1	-	CASSASLNTEAFF	TGTGCCAGCAGTGCATCTTTGAACACTGAAGCTTTCTTT
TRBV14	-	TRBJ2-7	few	CASSHVLNREQYF	TGTGCCAGCAGCCATGTACTCAATAGGGAGCAGTACTTC
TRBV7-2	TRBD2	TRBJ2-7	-	CASSFMTSGGRIYEQYF	TGTGCCAGCAGCTTTATGACTAGCGGGGGCCGCATCTACGAGCAGTACTTC
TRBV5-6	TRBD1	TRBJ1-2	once	CASSVGQGNYGYTF	TGTGCCAGCAGTGTGGGACAGGGTAACTATGGCTACACCTTC
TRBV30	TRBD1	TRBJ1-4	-	CAWRDQGAANEKLFF	TGTGCCTGGAGAGATCAGGGGGCGGCTAATGAAAAACTGTTTTTT
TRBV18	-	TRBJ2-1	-	CASRGALVDEQFF	TGTGCCAGCCGGGGGGCCCTGGTGGATGAGCAGTTCTTC
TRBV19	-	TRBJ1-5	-	CASSIAHPSGNQPQHF	TGTGCCAGTAGTATAGCCCACCCTAGCGGCAATCAGCCCCAGCATTTT
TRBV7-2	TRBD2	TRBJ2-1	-	CASSLSWTSGGSEQFF	TGTGCCAGCAGCTTATCTTGGACTAGCGGGGGTAGTGAGCAGTTCTTC
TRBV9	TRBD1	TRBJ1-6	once	CASSVRQGGYNSPLHF	TGTGCCAGCAGCGTAAGGCAGGGGGGATATAATTCACCCCTCCACTTT
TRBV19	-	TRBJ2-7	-	CASSFDSAMYEQYF	TGTGCCAGTAGTTTTGACAGTGCCATGTACGAGCAGTACTTC
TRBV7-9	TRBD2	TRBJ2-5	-	CASSLRSSGGETQYF	TGTGCCAGCAGCCTCCGCTCTAGCGGGGGAGAGACCCAGTACTTC
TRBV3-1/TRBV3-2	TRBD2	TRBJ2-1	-	CASSQDRGLAGGLDEQFF	TGTGCCAGCAGCCAAGATCGTGGGCTAGCGGGAGGTTTAGATGAGCAGTTCTTC
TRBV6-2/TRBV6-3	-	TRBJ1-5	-	CASSYSSGGGQPQHF	TGTGCCAGCAGTTACTCTAGTGGGGGAGGACAGCCCCAGCATTTT
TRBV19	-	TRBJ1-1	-	CASSPVLGGNTEAFF	TGTGCCAGTAGCCCAGTTTTGGGGGGGAACACTGAAGCTTTCTTT
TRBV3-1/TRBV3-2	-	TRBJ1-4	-	CASSQYRGQGLEKLFF	TGTGCCAGCAGCCAATACCGCGGGCAGGGACTCGAAAAACTGTTTTTT